One sample yielded the 18 T cell receptor beta chains listed below, sequenced in a study of CD4 and CD8 cells across lung adenocarcinoma regions. TCRdb fed the PCR reads into MiXCR, producing one record per CDR3 protein. The sample has tens of thousands of distinct CDR3 sequences; about half are singletons. Sequencing used CD8+ T cells from the center of a lung tumor. The receptors come from a female donor with lung adenocarcinoma. The CD4 and CD8 labels of this study may be unreliable.

This clonotype was counted a few times. The chain joins TRBV27 to TRBJ2-3; TRBD2 matches 15 bases. The CDR3 sequence is 16 residues long. Losses at the gene ends were 5 bases for V and 5 bases for J; bases not matched to a gene: 5. Germline values: CDR1 MNHEY, CDR2 SMNVEV (reference sequence). CDR3 amino acids: CASSLGLAGGQDTQYF. Here the CDR3 DNA reads TGTGCCAGCAGTCTGGGACTAGCGGGAGGACAAGATACGCAGTATTTT.

Notes on this clonotype: Sequence at one end of the junction differs from germline and may be a read error. The chain carries TRBV11-1 and TRBJ2-5; D is tentatively TRBD1 or TRBD2 (6 bases each). Germline V gene lookup returns CDR1 SGHAT and CDR2 FQDESV (reference sequence). The length of the CDR3 is 16 residues. CDR3 coding DNA: TGTGCCAGCGGCTTGCTCGGGGGCCGGAACCAAGATACCCAGTACTTC. Translated: CASGLLGGRNQDTQYF.

This clonotype was counted once. CDR3 DNA sequence: TGTGCCAGCAGTGAAGCGCTTCCTTTCGGGACAAACTCCTACGAGCAGTACTTC. It is translated as CASSEALPFGTNSYEQYF. The rearrangement joins TRBV6-1 to TRBJ2-7, with a possible D match to TRBD1 (6 bases). The germline CDR1 and CDR2 sequences are MNHNS and SASEGT. This CDR3 is built from 18 residues. Trimming pared 0 bases from V and 0 bases from J, leaving 18 bases between.

Of note for this clonotype: At one boundary the junction diverges from the germline segment, which might be a read error. The V call is TRBV5-1, the J call TRBJ2-4, with D perhaps TRBD1 or TRBD2 (5 bases each). Looked up from germline, CDR1 is SGHRS and CDR2 is YFSETQ. CDR3 length: 14 residues. The CDR3 bases are TGCGGCAGCCCGGGGCGGCGAGCCAAAAATACGCAGTACTTC. It encodes CGSPGRRAKNTQYF.

This clonotype was counted a few times. This rearrangement joins TRBV10-1 to TRBJ2-1; perhaps D is TRBD1 or TRBD2 (6 bases each). The CDR3 sequence is 16 residues long. V shed 3 bases and J shed 0 bases, with 12 bases lying between them. CDR1 is WNHNN, CDR2 SYGVQD, per germline (reference sequence). CDR3 loop: CASSDGGRRSYNEQFF. In nucleotides, the CDR3 is TGCGCCAGCAGTGATGGGGGGCGACGCTCCTACAATGAGCAGTTCTTC.

The chain couples TRBV3-1 to TRBJ2-1, with 9 positions matching TRBD2. CDR1 LGHDT and CDR2 YNNKEL come from the germline V gene (reference sequence). The trim removed 7 bases at V and 5 bases at J, leaving 12 bases unmatched. The CDR3 is 16 amino acids. CDR3 residues: CASTPSLAGYNNEQFF. CDR3 DNA sequence: TGTGCCAGCACCCCATCTCTAGCGGGATATAACAATGAGCAGTTCTTC.

This clonotype turned up a few times. This sequence joins TRBV28 and TRBJ2-5; 8 bases align to TRBD1. The J call may be wrong; the DNA end is better matched by TRBJ2-7. The CDR3 totals 15 residues. Germline V gene sequence: CDR1 MDHEN, CDR2 SYDVKM. CDR3 coding DNA: TGTGCCAGCAGTCCTCACCGGACAGGGATCCACGAGCAGTACTTC. This encodes CASSPHRTGIHEQYF.

As for this clonotype: One end of the junction fails to match germline, which may point to a read error. This rearrangement joins TRBV7-2 to TRBJ2-3, with 7 bases that match TRBD2. This CDR3 has 14 residues. Germline CDR1 SGHTA, CDR2 FQGNSA. CDR3 protein: CASSGEGPTDTQYF. The CDR3 DNA sequence: TGTGCGAGCAGCGGGGAGGGACCCACAGATACGCAGTATTTC.

This clonotype was counted between two and nine times. V is TRBV10-1 and J is TRBJ2-5; D is perhaps TRBD1 or TRBD2 (5 bases each). Germline CDR1 WNHNN, CDR2 SYGVQD (reference sequence). Trimming took off 2 bases at V and 0 bases at J, with 10 bases between the two ends. The CDR3 covers 15 residues. The DNA for the CDR3 is TGCGCCAGCAGTGAGCTCCGGGGCAACCAAGAGACCCAGTACTTC. It is translated as CASSELRGNQETQYF.

This sequence joins TRBV4-1 and TRBJ1-1; the match to TRBD1 covers 10 bases. From germline, CDR1 is MGHRA and CDR2 YSYEKL. J lost 4 bases, V lost 3 bases, and 14 bases had no gene match. The CDR3 has 18 amino acids. The CDR3, as DNA: TGCGCCAGCAGCCACCCCAAGGGACAGGGGAGTTGGGGCACTGAAGCTTTCTTT. Translation gives CASSHPKGQGSWGTEAFF.

This clonotype was seen a few times. The CDR3 DNA reads TGTGCCAGTCGCTTTGTGGCCGGGGAGCTGTTTTTT. It is translated as CASRFVAGELFF. The rearrangement uses TRBV27 and TRBJ2-2; unclear D gene. CDR1 MNHEY and CDR2 SMNVEV come from the germline V gene (reference sequence). CDR3 length equals 12 residues. The V end was cut by 9 bases, the J end by 6 bases, with 11 bases between.

The V call is TRBV7-2, the J call TRBJ2-1; 8 nucleotides line up with TRBD2. J gave up 6 bases and V 2 bases, and 6 bases lay outside the gene matches. CDR3 length: 15 amino acids. Germline V CDR1 and CDR2: SGHTA, FQGNSA. CDR3 DNA sequence: TGTGCCAGCAGCTTACAAGCGGGAGAAATCAATGAGCAGTTCTTC. Translation gives CASSLQAGEINEQFF.

Only a few counts were recorded for this clonotype. The V call is TRBV27, the J call TRBJ2-5; weak D call: TRBD1 (6 bases). Germline CDR1 and CDR2: MNHEY and SMNVEV (reference sequence). Trimming removed 2 bases at V and 0 bases at J, with 16 bases between. This CDR3 is 17 amino acids long. CDR3 residues: CASSLLWDTSNQETQYF. CDR3 in DNA: TGTGCCAGCAGTTTACTTTGGGACACGTCGAACCAAGAGACCCAGTACTTC.

To note about this clonotype: A read error may account for a junction end that differs from germline. This sequence joins TRBV7-9 and TRBJ2-5; TRBD2 is a possible D gene (7 bases). The CDR3 loop spans 14 amino acids. CDR1 is SEHNR, CDR2 FQNEAQ, per germline (reference sequence). The CDR3 DNA follows: TGTGCGGGGCGCGGGGGCCGTGGCCAAGAGACCCAGTACTTT. Encoded protein: CAGRGGRGQETQYF.

As to this clonotype: A junction boundary mismatches the germline segment, possibly from a read error. The chain recombines TRBV27 with TRBJ2-3; 8 bases line up with TRBD2. Per germline, CDR1 MNHEY and CDR2 SMNVEV (reference sequence). The CDR3 has 15 residues. The DNA of the CDR3 is TGTGCCAGCACCGGGGGGGGGAGAGCCGCAGATATGCAGTACTTT. It translates to CASTGGGRAADMQYF.

In this sample, this clonotype turned up many times. V gene TRBV6-5 combines with J gene TRBJ2-7; 8 positions agree with TRBD2. CDR3 length equals 15 residues. The V gene end was trimmed by 4 bases and the J gene end by 2 bases; junction bases not matched to a gene: 7. The germline V gene has CDR1 MNHEY and CDR2 SVGAGI. The CDR3 region has the DNA TGTGCCAGCAGTTTGGGACTAGAGGGTACCTACGAGCAGTACTTC. Translation: CASSLGLEGTYEQYF.

The table lists this clonotype with many counts. The genes are TRBV5-1 and TRBJ2-1; 7 bases fit TRBD1. The J call may be faulty, since TRBJ2-7 better matches the DNA end. Germline lookup yields CDR1 SGHRS and CDR2 YFSETQ. This CDR3 has 15 residues. In DNA form, the CDR3 reads TGCGCCAGCAGCGAAGGGGGCTGGCCCCCTAACGAGCAGTACGTC. Protein: CASSEGGWPPNEQYV.

This clonotype is categorized as medium-sized. This chain links TRBV6-5 with TRBJ2-3; perhaps TRBD2 as D (5 bases). Trimming took off 5 bases at V and 2 bases at J, with 11 bases between the two ends. There are 14 residues in the CDR3. Per germline, CDR1 MNHEY and CDR2 SVGAGI. CDR3 region: CASSRGPDTDTQYF. CDR3 DNA: TGTGCCAGCAGTAGAGGGCCCGACACAGATACGCAGTATTTT.